Shown below are 26 T cell receptor beta chains from a single sample sequenced in a study of human T cells and chemical hapten exposure. Time point denoted: patch test 1, 2 weeks after DPC sensitization. Treatment of the sample: therapeutic diphenylcyclopropenone sensitization with weekly scalp DPC. TCRdb fed the RACE reads into MiXCR, producing one record per CDR3 protein. The sample carries 95,000 to 150,000 distinct CDR3 sequences, roughly an eighth recorded once. The sequences come from whole blood, collected in connection with sensitization to the hapten diphenylcyclopropenone (DPC). The source is a man between 18 and 29 years old with alopecia areata. Some clones in this sample may be carry-over from other donors' samples.

This clonotype was picked up many times. V and J are TRBV9 and TRBJ2-1; D not certain. The CDR3 runs to 16 residues. Germline V gene lookup returns CDR1 SGDLS and CDR2 YYNGEE. Trimming stripped 0 bases from V and 5 bases from J, with 15 bases between. The CDR3 reads CASSVADGFSDNEQFF. The CDR3 coding sequence is TGTGCCAGCAGCGTAGCCGACGGGTTTTCGGACAATGAGCAGTTCTTC.

This clonotype was picked up many times. J is TRBJ1-5 and V is TRBV20-1; D not certain. The CDR3 is 13 amino acids. Germline values: CDR1 DFQATT, CDR2 SNEGSKA (reference sequence). Deletions cut 5 bases from V and 1 base from J, with 9 bases between. The CDR3 protein is CSALRESNQPQHF. For the CDR3, the DNA is TGCAGTGCTCTTAGGGAAAGCAATCAGCCCCAGCATTTT.

This clonotype has a handful of counts. The V call is TRBV5-1, the J call TRBJ2-3; the D gene could be TRBD1 or TRBD2 (5 bases each). Deletions cut 0 bases from V and 2 bases from J, with 13 bases between. CDR3 length: 16 residues. Germline V lookup: CDR1 SGHRS, CDR2 YFSETQ. The CDR3 sequence: CASSLGSSGPTDTQYF. The CDR3 region has the DNA TGCGCCAGCAGCTTGGGTTCTTCGGGGCCCACAGATACGCAGTATTTT. Drawing the rest from reference TRBV5-1 and TRBJ2-3, the complete variable domain is KAGVTQTPRYLIKTRGQQVTLSCSPISGHRSVSWYQQTPGQGLQFLFEYFSETQRNKGNFPGRFSGRQFSNSRSEMNVSTLELGDSALYLCASSLGSSGPTDTQYFGPGTRLTVL.

The table lists this clonotype with a few counts. The rearrangement joins TRBV7-9 to TRBJ2-5; D gene unclear. Germline CDR1 and CDR2: SEHNR and FQNEAQ (reference sequence). The CDR3 contains 14 residues. Trimming pared 1 base from V and 1 base from J, leaving 7 bases between. The CDR3 nucleotides read TGTGCCAGCAGCTTAGTTAGCAGCCAAGAGACCCAGTACTTC. Its protein is CASSLVSSQETQYF.

The J gene is TRBJ1-4, the V gene TRBV7-8, with TRBD1 identical over 8 bases. The CDR3 sequence is 14 residues long. Germline CDR1 is SGHVS and CDR2 is FQNEAQ. V lost 4 bases, J lost 7 bases, and 5 bases stayed unmatched. The CDR3 sequence: CASSSWTGSEKLFF. DNA of the CDR3: TGTGCCAGCAGCTCATGGACAGGGAGTGAAAAACTGTTTTTT.

This clonotype was detected only once. The rearrangement links TRBV10-3 to TRBJ2-6, with TRBD1 as a possible D gene (6 bases). Germline CDR1 is ENHRY and CDR2 is SYGVKD. The CDR3 is made up of 17 amino acids. The DNA of the CDR3 is TGTGCAATAGGGGGAACAACTTCTGACTCTGGGGCCAACGTCCTGACTTTC. This encodes CAIGGTTSDSGANVLTF.

This clonotype came up a few times. The chain links TRBV20-1 to TRBJ2-1; TRBD2 matches at 15 bases. The CDR3 sequence is 17 residues long. Germline CDR1 DFQATT, CDR2 SNEGSKA (reference sequence). Trimming cost V 0 bases and J 8 bases; bases outside gene matches: 8. CDR3 coding DNA: TGCAGTGCTAGAGATCGATGGACTAGCGGGGGGGCGTATGAGCAGTTCTTC. It translates to CSARDRWTSGGAYEQFF.

This clonotype was seen a few times. This chain uses TRBV27 with TRBJ2-2; D is unclear. This CDR3 is 13 amino acids long. Germline V gene sequence: CDR1 MNHEY, CDR2 SMNVEV (reference sequence). V shed 8 bases and J shed 1 base, with 8 bases lying between them. Here the CDR3 DNA reads TGTGCCAGCGCCGACTGGAACACCGGGGAGCTGTTTTTT. Its protein product is CASADWNTGELFF.

This clonotype has more than one count but fewer than ten. The rearrangement uses TRBV10-3 and TRBJ2-5, with TRBD2 matching 9 bases. V was pared by 0 bases and J by 1 base, with 3 bases of the junction left unmatched. The CDR3 is made up of 16 amino acids. Germline CDR1 reads ENHRY; CDR2 reads SYGVKD. This chain's CDR3 is CAISESRAGGQETQYF. The CDR3 DNA follows: TGTGCCATCAGTGAGTCACGAGCGGGGGGCCAAGAGACCCAGTACTTC.

This chain links TRBV5-1 with TRBJ2-1; perhaps TRBD2 as D (5 bases). CDR3 size: 15 residues. CDR1 is SGHRS and CDR2 is YFSETQ in the germline V gene. V was cut by 0 bases and J by 4 bases, with 11 bases left in between. In DNA form, the CDR3 reads TGCGCCAGCAGCTTGGCCGCGGGCAAATACAATGAGCAGTTCTTC. Translating it yields CASSLAAGKYNEQFF.

This clonotype came up a few times. The chain employs TRBV23-1 and TRBJ2-3; a possible D gene is TRBD2 (5 bases). TRBV23-1 belongs to the ORF category, with a function that is uncertain. V was shortened by 0 bases and J by 8 bases, with 15 bases between the two germline ends. CDR3 size: 15 residues. In DNA, the CDR3 is TGCGCCAGCAGTCAATCGGGGAGACACGGATTTACGCAGTATTTT. Translated, it gives CASSQSGRHGFTQYF.

The chain couples TRBV7-9 to TRBJ1-5, with D perhaps matching TRBD1 (5 bases). The CDR3 is 14 amino acids. The V gene's germline CDR1 is SEHNR and CDR2 FQNEAQ (reference sequence). The V end lost 4 bases, the J end lost 5 bases, and 12 bases lay between the germline ends. In DNA, the CDR3 is TGTGCCAGCAGCTATTGGGGACCTGATCAGCCCCAGCATTTT. Amino acids: CASSYWGPDQPQHF.

The chain recombines TRBV9 with TRBJ2-3; D call uncertain. Trimming shortened V by 1 base and J by 1 base, and 10 bases separated the two germline ends. Germline V gene lookup returns CDR1 SGDLS and CDR2 YYNGEE. CDR3 length: 15 amino acids. CDR3: CASSVRDLRTDTQYF. The CDR3, as DNA: TGTGCCAGCAGCGTAAGAGACCTCCGCACAGATACGCAGTATTTT.

This clonotype occurred a few times. The V call is TRBV4-3, the J call TRBJ2-1; D unresolved. The V gene's germline CDR1 is LGHNA and CDR2 YSLEER. Trimming took off 3 bases at V and 4 bases at J, with 16 bases between the two ends. This CDR3 is 16 amino acids long. CDR3: CASSQQHPEPYNEQFF. The CDR3 nucleotides are TGCGCCAGCAGCCAGCAGCATCCCGAACCTTACAATGAGCAGTTCTTC.

This clonotype was counted at least ten times. The rearrangement uses TRBV19 and TRBJ1-5; D may be TRBD1 (6 bases). The CDR3 contains 18 residues. Trimming stripped 7 bases from V and 1 base from J, with 23 bases between. Germline V gene sequence: CDR1 LNHDA, CDR2 SQIVND (reference sequence). This CDR3 reads CASTYGGARGLSNQPQHF. CDR3 in DNA: TGTGCCAGTACCTATGGGGGAGCTCGGGGGCTGAGCAATCAGCCCCAGCATTTT.

This clonotype appeared once. The V call is TRBV10-2, the J call TRBJ1-4, with 7 bases fitting TRBD1. The CDR3 loop spans 17 amino acids. Losses at the gene ends were 0 bases for V and 7 bases for J; bases not matched to a gene: 11. Germline V gene sequence: CDR1 WSHSY, CDR2 SAAADI. CDR3 sequence reads: CASSESTRVTGSEKLFF. The CDR3 bases are TGCGCCAGCAGTGAGTCGACTCGCGTGACAGGGAGTGAAAAACTGTTTTTT.

The rearrangement joins TRBV15 to TRBJ1-1, with a possible D match to TRBD1 (6 bases). V was trimmed by 0 bases and J by 4 bases, leaving 12 bases between them. This CDR3 has 15 residues. Per germline, CDR1 LNHNV and CDR2 YYDKDF (reference sequence). Here the CDR3 reads CATSRDWEGGTEAFF. CDR3 DNA: TGTGCCACCAGCAGAGATTGGGAGGGGGGCACTGAAGCTTTCTTT.

J is TRBJ1-5 and V is TRBV6-4; the D gene is possibly TRBD1 (5 bases). The germline V gene encodes CDR1 MRHNA and CDR2 SNTAGT. Trimming shortened V by 4 bases and J by 7 bases, and 14 bases separated the two germline ends. The CDR3 is 14 residues long. CDR3 nucleotides: TGTGCCAGCAGTGCCGACAGATCCTCCCAGCCCCAGCATTTT. It specifies CASSADRSSQPQHF.

This clonotype was picked up a small number of times. The CDR3 protein is CASSFGGRHRTDTQYF. The CDR3 DNA sequence: TGTGCCAGCAGTTTCGGGGGTAGGCACCGCACAGATACGCAGTATTTT. The chain carries TRBV12-3 or TRBV12-4 and TRBJ2-3; possibly TRBD2 for D (6 bases). The CDR3 length is 16 residues. Trimming stripped 3 bases from V and 1 base from J, with 14 bases between.

This clonotype was seen more than once but under ten times. The chain recombines TRBV12-3 or TRBV12-4 with TRBJ2-7; D unresolved. V was pared by 3 bases and J by 2 bases, with 11 bases between. This CDR3 has 14 residues. In nucleotides, the CDR3 is TGTGCCAGCAGTTTGGCTACAGCGCCCTACGAGCAGTACGTC. Encoded protein: CASSLATAPYEQYV.

This clonotype was counted only a few times. This chain joins TRBV7-2 and TRBJ2-5; D call uncertain. The CDR3 length is 15 residues. Germline assignment: CDR1 SGHTA and CDR2 FQGNSA. V lost 2 bases and J lost 5, with 15 bases in between. CDR3 nucleotides: TGTGCCAGCAGCTTATCGTCCGGCCAGACGGAGACCCAGTACTTC. It codes for CASSLSSGQTETQYF.

This clonotype appeared a few times. The V and J genes are TRBV7-7 and TRBJ1-1; the match to TRBD1 covers 9 bases. The CDR3 is made up of 13 amino acids. Trimming took 5 bases from V and 8 from J; bases not matched to a gene: 6. The V gene's germline CDR1 is SSHAT and CDR2 FNYEAQ (reference sequence). In DNA, the CDR3 is TGTGCCAGCAGCCCGGCGGGGACAGGGGAAGCTTTCTTT. This gives the protein CASSPAGTGEAFF. Supplemented by reference TRBV7-7 and TRBJ1-1, the full variable domain reads GAGVSQSPRYKVTKRGQDVTLRCDPISSHATLYWYQQALGQGPEFLTYFNYEAQPDKSGLPSDRFSAERPEGSISTLTIQRTEQRDSAMYRCASSPAGTGEAFFGQGTRLTVV.

The V and J genes are TRBV13 and TRBJ1-3; D remains unclear. The CDR3 extends over 11 amino acids. The germline gives CDR1 PRHDT, CDR2 FYEKMQ (reference sequence). Trimming took 8 bases from V and 4 from J, leaving 6 bases between them. In DNA, the CDR3 is TGTGCCAGCTGCCAGGGAAACACCATATATTTT. It specifies CASCQGNTIYF.

The chain uses TRBV5-3 and TRBJ1-5, with D possibly being TRBD1 (6 bases). TRBV5-3 is recorded as an ORF, its role being uncertain. The V end lost 4 bases, the J end lost 7 bases, and 21 bases lay between the germline ends. The length of the CDR3 is 16 residues. CDR3 amino acids: CARSAADSGIFQPQHF. The CDR3 coding sequence is TGTGCCAGAAGCGCTGCGGACAGCGGAATTTTCCAGCCCCAGCATTTT.

The chain links TRBV12-1 to TRBJ1-1; TRBD1 is the table's D call, not checked against the DNA. TRBV12-1 is a recognized pseudogene. This CDR3 comprises 14 residues. DNA of the CDR3: TGTGCCAGCAGCCCCGGACACCCTAACACTGAAGCTTTCTTT. This codes for CASSPGHPNTEAFF.

This clonotype has just a few counts. The J gene is TRBJ1-4, the V gene TRBV5-4; D not resolved. CDR3 length equals 15 residues. Germline CDR1 and CDR2: SGHNT and YYREEE (reference sequence). The ends were cut back, 0 bases at V and 6 bases at J, with 12 bases in the middle. The CDR3 region is CASSLGTSSDEKLFF. CDR3 coding DNA: TGTGCCAGCAGCTTGGGAACCAGCAGCGATGAAAAACTGTTTTTT.